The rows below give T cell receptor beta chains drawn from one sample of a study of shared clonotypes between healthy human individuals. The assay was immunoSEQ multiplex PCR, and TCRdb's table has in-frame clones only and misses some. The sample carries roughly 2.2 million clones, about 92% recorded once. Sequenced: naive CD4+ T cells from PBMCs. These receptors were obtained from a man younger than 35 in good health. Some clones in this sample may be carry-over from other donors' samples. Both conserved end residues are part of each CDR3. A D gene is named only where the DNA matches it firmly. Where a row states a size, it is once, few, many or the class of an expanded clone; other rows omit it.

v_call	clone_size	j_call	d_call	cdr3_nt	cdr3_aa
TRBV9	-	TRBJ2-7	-	TGTGCCAGCACCCCAGATTTGGGTTCCTACGAGCAGTACTTC	CASTPDLGSYEQYF
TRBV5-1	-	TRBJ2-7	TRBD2	TGCGCCAGCAGCCATGGGACTAGCGAGCTTCGGGAGCAGTACTTC	CASSHGTSELREQYF
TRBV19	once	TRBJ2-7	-	TGTGCCAGTAGTATCCGGCCAGCCTACGAGCAGTACTTC	CASSIRPAYEQYF
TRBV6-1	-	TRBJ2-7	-	TGTGCCAGCATGGGAACGGGGGTCTCCTACGAGCAGTACTTC	CASMGTGVSYEQYF
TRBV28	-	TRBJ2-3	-	TGTGCCAGCAGTTTAGCCCCCCGGGGCACAGATACGCAGTATTTT	CASSLAPRGTDTQYF
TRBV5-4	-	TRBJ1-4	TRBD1	TGTGCCAGCAGCTTAGGACAGGGAAATGAAAAACTGTTTTTT	CASSLGQGNEKLFF
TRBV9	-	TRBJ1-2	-	TGTGCCAGCAGCGTAGCGAAACGTTGTGGGTTTGATGGCTACACCTTC	CASSVAKRCGFDGYTF
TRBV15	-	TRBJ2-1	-	TGTGCCACCAGCTTAAATCGTGATGAGCAGTTCTTC	CATSLNRDEQFF
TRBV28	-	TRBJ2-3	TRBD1	TGTGCCAGCAGTCTCCTCCCCCTCCTTCGACAGGGCCCCACAGATACGCAGTATTTT	CASSLLPLLRQGPTDTQYF
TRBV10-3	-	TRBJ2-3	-	TGTGCCATCAGGACCCCGGATGGAGGGACACGCACAGATACGCAGTATTTT	CAIRTPDGGTRTDTQYF
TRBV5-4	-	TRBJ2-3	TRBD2	TGTGCCAGCAGCTTGGGTGGACTAGCTACAGATACGCAGTATTTT	CASSLGGLATDTQYF
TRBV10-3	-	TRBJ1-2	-	TGTGCCATCAGTGAGTCGACACAATACTATGGCTACACCTTC	CAISESTQYYGYTF
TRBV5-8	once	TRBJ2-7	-	TGTGCCAGCAGCCCGGGGGTCCGCCGCTACGAGCAGTACTTC	CASSPGVRRYEQYF
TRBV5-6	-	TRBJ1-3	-	TGTGCCAGCAGCTTACAGGGAAGTGGAAACACCATATATTTT	CASSLQGSGNTIYF
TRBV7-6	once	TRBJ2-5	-	TGTGCCAGCAGCCGTTTCTCGAGACAGGTTCAGGAGACCCAGTACTTC	CASSRFSRQVQETQYF
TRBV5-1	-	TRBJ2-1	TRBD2	TGCGCCAGCAGCGGGGGACTAGCGGGAAGCAATGAGCAGTTCTTC	CASSGGLAGSNEQFF
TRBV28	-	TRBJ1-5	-	TGTGCCAGCCGATTCGACAGTTATAGCAATCAGCCCCAGCATTTT	CASRFDSYSNQPQHF
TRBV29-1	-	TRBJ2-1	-	TGCAGCTGTAGCGGACTAAGCTCCTACAATGAGCAGTTCTTC	CSCSGLSSYNEQFF
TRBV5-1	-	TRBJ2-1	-	TGCGCCAGCAGCAAAACAAATCGGGACAATGAGCAGTTCTTC	CASSKTNRDNEQFF
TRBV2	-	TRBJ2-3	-	TGTGCCAGCAGTCCCCGGGCAGCCAGCACAGATACGCAGTATTTT	CASSPRAASTDTQYF
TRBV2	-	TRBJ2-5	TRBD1	TGTGCCACTGGGACAGGGATAGAGACCCAGTACTTC	CATGTGIETQYF
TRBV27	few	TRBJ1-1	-	TGTGCCAGCAGTTTCCACAGCTTGAACACTGAAGCTTTCTTT	CASSFHSLNTEAFF
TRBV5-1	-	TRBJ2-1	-	TGCGCCAGCAGCTTCTCTGTTAATTTGGCCAATGAGCAGTTCTTC	CASSFSVNLANEQFF
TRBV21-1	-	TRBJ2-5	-	TGTGCCAGCAGCCTGGGCCAAGCGGGAGCCCCCCAAGAGACCCAGTACTTC	CASSLGQAGAPQETQYF
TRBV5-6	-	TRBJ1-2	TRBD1	TGTGCCAGCAGAGGACAGGCGGCCTGGGGCTACACCTTC	CASRGQAAWGYTF
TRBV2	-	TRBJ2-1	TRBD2	TGTGCCAGCAGGGAACTAGCGGGAGGGCCTAGTGAGCAGTTCTTC	CASRELAGGPSEQFF
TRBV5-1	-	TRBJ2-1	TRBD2	TGCGCCAGCAGCTTGGGGACTAGCGGGAGCGGGACCTACAATGAGCAGTTCTTC	CASSLGTSGSGTYNEQFF
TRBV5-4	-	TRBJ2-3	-	TGTGCCAGCAGCCTTACTAGTACCCTTGGGGGGGATACGCAGTATTTT	CASSLTSTLGGDTQYF
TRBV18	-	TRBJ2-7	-	TGTGCCAGCTCAGCAGGGATACGCTACGAGCAGTACTTC	CASSAGIRYEQYF
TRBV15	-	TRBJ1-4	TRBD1	TGTGCCACCAGCAGAGATACTAGGTCCTGGGACAGGGTTGGTAAACTGTTTTTT	CATSRDTRSWDRVGKLFF
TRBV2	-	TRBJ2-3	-	TGTGCCAGCAGTGGAGGCGGAACTAGCACAGATACGCAGTATTTT	CASSGGGTSTDTQYF
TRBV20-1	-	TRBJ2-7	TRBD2	TGCAGTGCTCTTCGAGCGGGAGAGCAGTACTTC	CSALRAGEQYF
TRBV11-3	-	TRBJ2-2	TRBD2	TGTGCCAGCAGTCGAAGTGTACTAGCGGGACCCGGGGAGCTGTTTTTT	CASSRSVLAGPGELFF
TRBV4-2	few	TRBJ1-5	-	TGTGCCAGCAGTCTCGGTCGCGATCAGCCCCAGCATTTT	CASSLGRDQPQHF
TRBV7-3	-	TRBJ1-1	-	TGTGCCAGCAGGACTACCCCCGGAATAAACACTGAAGCTTTCTTT	CASRTTPGINTEAFF